What follows are 21 T cell receptor beta chains derived from one specimen sequenced in a study of T cells in women clearing cervical HPV infection. The repertoire was sequenced with immunoSEQ multiplex PCR; TCRdb's copy has only in-frame clones and lacks some. The sample features over 20,000 clones, with about 9.1% in its top ten. The sample was blood buffy coat. The origin of the receptors is a woman aged 18 to 75 with a cervical HPV16 infection that either progressed to CIN3+ or cleared (not recorded which).

For this clone: The sequence runs out 3 residues before the end of the CDR3; the remainder is reconstructed from the germline J gene. V is TRBV18 and J is TRBJ1-1, with D possibly matching TRBD1 (6 bases). The CDR3 is 14 residues long. CDR1 and CDR2 (germline): KGHSH, LQKENI. Trimming stripped 6 bases from V and 0 bases from J, with 11 bases between. CDR3 DNA, as far as it was read: TGTGCCAGCTCCAGGGGAGCAATGAACACTGAA. It specifies CASSRGAMNTE. The full CDR3 reads CASSRGAMNTEAFF. Full variable domain (missing parts from reference TRBV18 and TRBJ1-1): NAGVMQNPRHLVRRRGQEARLRCSPMKGHSHVYWYRQLPEEGLKFMVYLQKENIIDESGMPKERFSAEFPKEGPSILRIQQVVRGDSAAYFCASSRGAMNTEAFFGQGTRLTVV.

In the case of this clone: The read falls 3 residues short of the CDR3 end, and the missing part is taken from the germline J gene. V is TRBV7-2 and J is TRBJ2-7; 7 bases fit TRBD1. The CDR3 length is 15 residues. V shed 5 bases and J 2 bases; nucleotides not matched to a gene: 9. Germline V CDR1 and CDR2: SGHTA, FQGNSA. CDR3 amino acids: CASSLGQDPAYEQYF. The sequenced CDR3 bases are TGTGCCAGCAGCCTAGGACAGGACCCCGCCTACGAG.

A note on this clone: The missing CDR3 end, 3 residues past where the read stops, is filled in from the germline J gene. This sequence joins TRBV7-2 and TRBJ2-5; TRBD1 might be the D (5 bases). With 4 bases removed from V and 2 bases from J, the gap between germline ends came to 8 bases. The CDR3 covers 13 residues. Germline CDR1 SGHTA, CDR2 FQGNSA. This chain's CDR3 is CASSSPGQETQYF. CDR3 DNA (partial): TGTGCCAGCAGCTCCCCAGGGCAAGAGACC.

To note about this clone: The read gets to within 3 residues of the CDR3 end, and the germline J gene fills in the rest. The chain links TRBV20-1 to TRBJ2-3; D may be TRBD1 (6 bases). This CDR3 region has 13 residues. V was clipped by 0 bases and J by 4 bases, with 8 bases between them. Germline CDR1 and CDR2: DFQATT and SNEGSKA (reference sequence). The CDR3: CSARDWGPDTQYF. CDR3 bases read: TGCAGTGCTAGAGACTGGGGGCCAGATACG.

Comment on this clone: The read terminates 3 residues ahead of where the CDR3 ends, so the germline J gene completes it. V gene TRBV5-4 combines with J gene TRBJ2-1; 10 bases are shared with TRBD1. V trimming: 6 bases; J trimming: 6 bases; junction bases outside the gene matches: 9. The germline gives CDR1 SGHNT, CDR2 YYREEE (reference sequence). The CDR3 is made up of 15 amino acids. The CDR3 bases that were read are TGTGCCAGCACCGAGAGGGGACAGGGGCCCAATGAG. Amino acid sequence: CASTERGQGPNE. The CDR3 in full is CASTERGQGPNEQFF.

On this clone itself: The read ends 3 residues before the CDR3 terminus; that terminus is restored from the germline J gene. The chain couples TRBV10-1 to TRBJ2-1; D is perhaps TRBD2 (6 bases). The germline V gene encodes CDR1 WNHNN and CDR2 SYGVQD (reference sequence). V lost 10 bases to trimming and J lost 8 bases, with 18 bases between them. This CDR3 has 13 amino acids. The CDR3 reads CATRGNAGHEQFF. Partial CDR3 DNA: TGCGCCACTCGGGGCAACGCGGGGCATGAG.

Notes on this clone: Sequencing ends 3 residues short of the CDR3 end; the germline J gene provides the rest. The genes are TRBV19 and TRBJ2-1; 8 nucleotides agree with TRBD2. Germline assignment: CDR1 LNHDA and CDR2 SQIVND (reference sequence). J was trimmed by 8 bases and V by 8 bases; bases with no gene match: 14. The CDR3 length is 15 residues. The CDR3 is CASRISGLEGYEQFF. The sequenced CDR3 bases are TGTGCCAGTCGGATATCGGGACTAGAGGGGTATGAG.

Note on this clone: The read terminates 3 residues ahead of where the CDR3 ends, so the germline J gene completes it. The chain employs TRBV20-1 and TRBJ2-5, with TRBD1 matching 9 bases. This CDR3 region has 14 residues. V lost 5 bases and J lost 5; bases outside the gene matches: 9. Germline assignment: CDR1 DFQATT and CDR2 SNEGSKA (reference sequence). The CDR3: CSAVRDRAGETQYF. The CDR3 DNA, read in part, is TGCAGTGCTGTAAGGGACAGGGCAGGTGAGACC.

Concerning this clone: With the read ending 3 residues before the CDR3 end, the germline J gene is used to fill in that end. The V and J genes are TRBV9 and TRBJ2-3, with 8 bases identical to TRBD1. J was trimmed by 5 bases and V by 6 bases; bases with no gene match: 11. Germline V gene lookup returns CDR1 SGDLS and CDR2 YYNGEE. The CDR3 is made up of 15 amino acids. The DNA read from the CDR3 is TGTGCCAGCACCCAGGGGGCACGTTCGGGAGATACG. Translating it yields CASTQGARSGDT. In full, the CDR3 reads CASTQGARSGDTQYF.

On this clone itself: The sequenced fragment ends 3 residues before the CDR3 boundary, so the rest is inferred from the germline J gene. V and J are TRBV30 and TRBJ1-4, with a possible D match to TRBD1 (5 bases). The CDR3 has 14 amino acids. Germline V gene lookup returns CDR1 GTSNPN and CDR2 SVGIG (reference sequence). V gave up 0 bases and J gave up 8 bases, with 13 bases separating them. The DNA read from the CDR3 is TGTGCCTGGAGTGTAAAGAGGGGCAGAGAAAAA. Translating it yields CAWSVKRGREK. The whole CDR3 protein is CAWSVKRGREKLFF. Filled out from reference TRBV30 and TRBJ1-4, the complete variable domain reads SQTIHQWPATLVQPVGSPLSLECTVEGTSNPNLYWYRQAAGRGLQLLFYSVGIGQISSEVPQNLSASRPQDRQFILSSKKLLLSDSGFYLCAWSVKRGREKLFFGSGTQLSVL.

Note on this clone: The CDR3 goes on 3 residues after the read ends, and that part is filled in from the germline J gene. This chain joins TRBV5-4 and TRBJ2-5; a possible D gene is TRBD2 (6 bases). The germline CDR1 and CDR2 sequences are SGHNT and YYREEE (reference sequence). Trimming left V 4 bases short and J 4 bases short, with 17 bases between. The CDR3 consists of 15 residues. The CDR3 region is CASSPKVAVGETQYF. The part of the CDR3 DNA that was read is TGTGCCAGCAGCCCCAAGGTAGCGGTCGGAGAGACC.

To note about this clone: Read coverage stops 3 residues before the CDR3 terminus; the germline J gene supplies the remainder. The genes are TRBV18 and TRBJ2-4; D perhaps matches TRBD1 (6 bases). CDR1 and CDR2 (germline): KGHSH, LQKENI. The CDR3 has 14 residues. This CDR3 reads CASSPGGLNYGQYF. CDR3 DNA, as far as it was read: TGTGCCAGCTCACCAGGGGGCCTCAACTATGGT.

A word on this clone: The read finishes 3 residues shy of the CDR3 end, and the germline J gene is used to complete it. The V call is TRBV14, the J call TRBJ1-4; possible D gene TRBD1, 6 bases. V lost 3 bases and J lost 4, with 15 bases in between. CDR1 and CDR2 from the germline V gene are SGHDN and FVKESK. This CDR3 is 16 amino acids long. The DNA read from the CDR3 is TGTGCCAGCAGCCAGGGGGTCTTGGACAGTAATGAAAAA. Protein: CASSQGVLDSNEK. The entire CDR3 protein is CASSQGVLDSNEKLFF. Full variable domain (outside the CDR3, taken from reference TRBV14 and TRBJ1-4): EAGVTQFPSHSVIEKGQTVTLRCDPISGHDNLYWYRRVMGKEIKFLLHFVKESKQDESGMPNNRFLAERTGGTYSTLKVQPAELEDSGVYFCASSQGVLDSNEKLFFGSGTQLSVL.

The CDR3 sequence: CASRADRGTYNEQFF. The sequenced part of the CDR3 DNA is TGTGCCAGCAGAGCGGACAGGGGGACTTACAATGAG. The chain couples TRBV5-4 to TRBJ2-1, with 10 bases fitting TRBD1. The read comes to an end 3 residues before the CDR3 does, leaving the germline J gene to fill in the end. This CDR3 is 15 amino acids long. After removal of 5 bases from V and 4 bases from J, the junction contained 6 bases not matched to a gene. Germline V gene data show CDR1 as SGHNT and CDR2 as YYREEE (reference sequence).

As regards this clone: The DNA ends 3 residues before the CDR3 does, and the rest of the CDR3 is filled in from the germline J gene. V is TRBV2 and J is TRBJ2-7, with D perhaps matching TRBD1 (5 bases). Trimming took off 5 bases at V and 6 bases at J, with 17 bases between the two ends. The CDR3 is 14 residues long. Germline values: CDR1 SNHLY, CDR2 FYNNEI. The CDR3 sequence: CASSLEGRVSEQYF. CDR3 DNA, as far as it was read: TGTGCCAGCAGTCTCGAAGGCAGGGTGAGCGAG.

Regarding this clone: The read ends 3 residues shy of where the CDR3 ends; the end is completed using the germline J gene. The J gene is TRBJ2-1, the V gene TRBV14; perhaps TRBD1 as D (6 bases). In germline, CDR1 is SGHDN, CDR2 FVKESK. V was cut by 4 bases and J by 2 bases, with 15 bases left in between. CDR3 length: 16 amino acids. CDR3 bases read: TGTGCCAGCAGCCGTACTACAGGGAGAGCCTACAATGAG. Translating it yields CASSRTTGRAYNE. The CDR3 as a whole reads CASSRTTGRAYNEQFF.

A word on this clone: The read stops 3 residues short of the end of the CDR3; the missing end is completed from the germline J gene. The V gene is TRBV20-1, the J gene TRBJ1-2; 8 bases map to TRBD1. The CDR3 has 14 amino acids. From germline, CDR1 is DFQATT and CDR2 SNEGSKA (reference sequence). V trimming: 2 bases; J trimming: 4 bases; junction bases outside the gene matches: 6. The CDR3 reads CSARHRGAIYGYTF. CDR3 DNA, as far as it was read: TGCAGTGCTAGACACAGGGGGGCGATCTATGGC.

A remark on this clone: The read ends 3 residues early relative to the CDR3; the germline J gene fills the gap. The chain couples TRBV20-1 to TRBJ1-2; D might be TRBD1 (6 bases). V was trimmed by 3 bases and J by 3 bases, leaving 20 bases between them. Germline lookup yields CDR1 DFQATT and CDR2 SNEGSKA (reference sequence). The CDR3 has 16 amino acids. CDR3 region: CSASPKTGLLYYGYTF. The CDR3 DNA, read in part, is TGCAGTGCTAGCCCCAAGACAGGCCTGCTGTACTATGGC.

A note on this clone: Read data end 3 residues before the CDR3 end; the end is taken from the germline J gene. The chain recombines TRBV6-2 or TRBV6-3 with TRBJ2-1; D unresolved. This CDR3 spans 15 amino acids. Germline values: CDR1 MNHEY, CDR2 SVGEGT. The germline V and J ends were trimmed by 8 bases and 1 base, with 15 bases remaining between them. The part of the CDR3 DNA that was read is TGTGCCAGCCGCTCTTGGCGGCCGTCCTACAATGAG. This gives the protein CASRSWRPSYNE. The entire CDR3 sequence reads CASRSWRPSYNEQFF.

A remark on this clone: The sequence runs out 3 residues before the end of the CDR3; the remainder is reconstructed from the germline J gene. Other nucleotide sequences in the sample specify the same CDR3. V usage is TRBV2 and J usage is TRBJ2-3; TRBD1 matches 9 bases. Trimming took 8 bases from V and 5 from J; bases not matched to a gene: 14. From germline, CDR1 is SNHLY and CDR2 FYNNEI. CDR3 length: 16 residues. The DNA read from the CDR3 is TGTGCCAGCGGAAAATGGGGGGACAGGGCCTTAGATACG. This translates into CASGKWGDRALDT. In full, the CDR3 is CASGKWGDRALDTQYF. Looking up the rest from reference TRBV2 and TRBJ2-3 gives the full variable domain: EPEVTQTPSHQVTQMGQEVILRCVPISNHLYFYWYRQILGQKVEFLVSFYNNEISEKSEIFDDQFSVERPDGSNFTLKIRSTKLEDSAMYFCASGKWGDRALDTQYFGPGTRLTVL.

On this clone itself: The read terminates 3 residues ahead of where the CDR3 ends, so the germline J gene completes it. The chain is built from TRBV7-6 and TRBJ2-1; 11 bases align to TRBD2. Germline V gives CDR1 SGHVS, CDR2 FNYEAQ. The V gene end was trimmed by 5 bases and the J gene end by 7 bases; junction bases not matched to a gene: 10. CDR3 length equals 16 residues. CDR3 DNA (partial): TGTGCCAGCAGCCCCCAAACTAGCGGGGGTCATAATGAG. Its translation: CASSPQTSGGHNE. The whole CDR3 sequence is CASSPQTSGGHNEQFF.